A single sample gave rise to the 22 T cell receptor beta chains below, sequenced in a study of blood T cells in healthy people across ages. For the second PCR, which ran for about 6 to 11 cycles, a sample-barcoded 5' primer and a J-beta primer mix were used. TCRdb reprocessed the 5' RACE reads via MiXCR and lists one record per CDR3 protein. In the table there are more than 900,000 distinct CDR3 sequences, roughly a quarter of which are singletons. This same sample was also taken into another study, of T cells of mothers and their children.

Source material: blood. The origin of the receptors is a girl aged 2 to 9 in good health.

This chain's CDR3 is CSARVRYGSDRETQYF. CDR3 nucleotide sequence: TGCAGTGCTAGAGTGAGATATGGTTCCGACAGGGAGACCCAGTACTTC. The rearrangement links TRBV20-1 to TRBJ2-5, with D possibly TRBD1 on 6 matching bases. CDR1 is DFQATT and CDR2 is SNEGSKA in the germline V gene (reference sequence). The CDR3 extends over 16 amino acids. With 1 base removed from V and 5 bases from J, the gap between germline ends came to 20 bases.

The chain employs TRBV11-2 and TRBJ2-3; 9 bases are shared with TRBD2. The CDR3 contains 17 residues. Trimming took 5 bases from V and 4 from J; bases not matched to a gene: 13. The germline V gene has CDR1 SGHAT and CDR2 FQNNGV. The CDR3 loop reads CASSHIFGERGADTQYF. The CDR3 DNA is TGTGCCAGCAGCCATATATTTGGGGAGCGGGGGGCAGATACGCAGTATTTT. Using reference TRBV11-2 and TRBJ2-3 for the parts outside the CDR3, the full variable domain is EAGVAQSPRYKIIEKRQSVAFWCNPISGHATLYWYQQILGQGPKLLIQFQNNGVVDDSQLPKDRFSAERLKGVDSTLKIQPAKLEDSAVYLCASSHIFGERGADTQYFGPGTRLTVL.

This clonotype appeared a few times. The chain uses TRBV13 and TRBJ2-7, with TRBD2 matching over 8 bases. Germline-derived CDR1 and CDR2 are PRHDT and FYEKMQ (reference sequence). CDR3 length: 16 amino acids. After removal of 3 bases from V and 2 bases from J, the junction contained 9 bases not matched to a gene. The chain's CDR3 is CASSLWSGRPTYEQYF. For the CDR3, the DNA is TGTGCCAGCAGCTTGTGGAGCGGGAGACCAACCTACGAGCAGTACTTC. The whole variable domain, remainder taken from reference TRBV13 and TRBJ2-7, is AAGVIQSPRHLIKEKRETATLKCYPIPRHDTVYWYQQGPGQDPQFLISFYEKMQSDKGSIPDRFSAQQFSDYHSELNMSSLELGDSALYFCASSLWSGRPTYEQYFGPGTRLTVT.

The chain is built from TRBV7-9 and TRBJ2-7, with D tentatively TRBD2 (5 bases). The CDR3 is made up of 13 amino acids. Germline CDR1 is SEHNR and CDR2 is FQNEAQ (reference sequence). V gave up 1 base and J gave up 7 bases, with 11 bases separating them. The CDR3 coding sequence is TGTGCCAGCAGCTTAGAGGAGGATAAGGAGCAGTACTTC. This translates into CASSLEEDKEQYF.

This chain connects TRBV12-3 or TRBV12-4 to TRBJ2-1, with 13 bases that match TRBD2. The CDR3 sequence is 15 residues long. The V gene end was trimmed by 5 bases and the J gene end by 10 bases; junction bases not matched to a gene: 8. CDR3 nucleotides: TGTGCCAGCAGTCGTCCCGAGGGACTAGCGGGGGAGCAGTTCTTC. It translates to CASSRPEGLAGEQFF.

CDR3 DNA sequence: TGTGCCAGCAATGGGATCCCAGCAGAGACCCAGTACTTC. Its translation is CASNGIPAETQYF. The J gene is TRBJ2-5, the V gene TRBV2, with unresolved D. Germline CDR1 and CDR2: SNHLY and FYNNEI. V lost 7 bases and J 4 bases, leaving 13 bases between the germline ends. The CDR3 covers 13 residues.

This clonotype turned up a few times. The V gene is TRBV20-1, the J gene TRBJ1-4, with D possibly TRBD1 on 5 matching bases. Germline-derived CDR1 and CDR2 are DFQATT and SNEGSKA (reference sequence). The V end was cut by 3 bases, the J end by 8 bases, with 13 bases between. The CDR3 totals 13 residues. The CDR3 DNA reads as TGCAGTGCTAGGGGGCCGGTTAGGGAAAAACTGTTTTTT. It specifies CSARGPVREKLFF.

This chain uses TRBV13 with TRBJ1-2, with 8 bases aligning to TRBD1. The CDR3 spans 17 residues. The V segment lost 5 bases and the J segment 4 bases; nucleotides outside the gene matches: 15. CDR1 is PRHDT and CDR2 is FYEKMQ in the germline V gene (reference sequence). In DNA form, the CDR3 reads TGTGCCAGCAGCCCGAGTATTATCGACAGGGGCCCCTATGGCTACACCTTC. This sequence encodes CASSPSIIDRGPYGYTF.

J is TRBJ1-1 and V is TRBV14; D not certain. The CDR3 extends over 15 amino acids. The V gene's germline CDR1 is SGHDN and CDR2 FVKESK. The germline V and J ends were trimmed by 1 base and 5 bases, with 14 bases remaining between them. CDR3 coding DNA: TGTGCCAGCAGCCAAGTTTATGGTTCCGAGACTGAAGCTTTCTTT. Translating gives CASSQVYGSETEAFF.

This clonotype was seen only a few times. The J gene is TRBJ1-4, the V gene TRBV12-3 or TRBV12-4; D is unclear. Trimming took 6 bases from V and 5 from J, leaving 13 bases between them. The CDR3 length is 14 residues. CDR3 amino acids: CASSLREGNEKLFF. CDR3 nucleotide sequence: TGTGCCAGCAGCCTACGGGAGGGCAATGAAAAACTGTTTTTT.

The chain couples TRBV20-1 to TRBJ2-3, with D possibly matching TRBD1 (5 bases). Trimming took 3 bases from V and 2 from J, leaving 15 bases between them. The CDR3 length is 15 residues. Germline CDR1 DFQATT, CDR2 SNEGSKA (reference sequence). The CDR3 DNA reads TGCAGTGCTAGGGACAAACAGTTCCCCACAGATACGCAGTATTTT. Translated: CSARDKQFPTDTQYF.

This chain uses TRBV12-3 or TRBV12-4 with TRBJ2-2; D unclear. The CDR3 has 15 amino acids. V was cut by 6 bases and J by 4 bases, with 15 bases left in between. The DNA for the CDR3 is TGTGCCAGCAGCTTCCTAGTGGGGTCCACCGGGGAGCTGTTTTTT. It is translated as CASSFLVGSTGELFF.

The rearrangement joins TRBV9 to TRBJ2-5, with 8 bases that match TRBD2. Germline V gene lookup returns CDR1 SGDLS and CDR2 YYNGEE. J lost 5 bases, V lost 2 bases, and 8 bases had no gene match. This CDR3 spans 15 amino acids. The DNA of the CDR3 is TGTGCCAGCAGCGTTTCGAACGGGAGGGGGGAGACCCAGTACTTC. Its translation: CASSVSNGRGETQYF. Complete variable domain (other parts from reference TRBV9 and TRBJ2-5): DSGVTQTPKHLITATGQRVTLRCSPRSGDLSVYWYQQSLDQGLQFLIQYYNGEERAKGNILERFSAQQFPDLHSELNLSSLELGDSALYFCASSVSNGRGETQYFGPGTRLLVL.

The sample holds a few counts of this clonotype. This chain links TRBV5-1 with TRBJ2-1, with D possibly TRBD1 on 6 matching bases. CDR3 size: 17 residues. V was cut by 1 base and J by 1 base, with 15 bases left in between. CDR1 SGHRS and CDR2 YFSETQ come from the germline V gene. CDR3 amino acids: CASSLSFRGGSYNEQFF. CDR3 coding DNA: TGCGCCAGCAGCTTGTCGTTTCGAGGGGGATCCTACAATGAGCAGTTCTTC.

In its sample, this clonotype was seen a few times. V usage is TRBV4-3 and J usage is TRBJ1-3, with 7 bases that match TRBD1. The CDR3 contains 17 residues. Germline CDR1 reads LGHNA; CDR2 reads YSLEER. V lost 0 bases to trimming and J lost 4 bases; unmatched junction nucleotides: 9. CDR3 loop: CASSQDWDRTVGNTIYF. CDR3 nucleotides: TGCGCCAGCAGCCAAGATTGGGACAGAACCGTGGGAAACACCATATATTTT.

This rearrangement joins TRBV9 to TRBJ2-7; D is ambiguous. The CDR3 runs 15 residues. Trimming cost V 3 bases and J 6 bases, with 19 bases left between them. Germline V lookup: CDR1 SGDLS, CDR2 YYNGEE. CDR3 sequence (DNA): TGTGCCAGCAGCGCGGAAGGACGCAGGTATGGCGAGCAGTACTTC. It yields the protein CASSAEGRRYGEQYF. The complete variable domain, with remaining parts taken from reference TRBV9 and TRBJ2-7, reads DSGVTQTPKHLITATGQRVTLRCSPRSGDLSVYWYQQSLDQGLQFLIQYYNGEERAKGNILERFSAQQFPDLHSELNLSSLELGDSALYFCASSAEGRRYGEQYFGPGTRLTVT.

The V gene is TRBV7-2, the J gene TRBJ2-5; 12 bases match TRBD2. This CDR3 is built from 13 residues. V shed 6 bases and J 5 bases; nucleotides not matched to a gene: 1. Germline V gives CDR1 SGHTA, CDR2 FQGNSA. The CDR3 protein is CASRTSGSETQYF. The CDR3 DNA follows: TGTGCCAGCAGGACTAGCGGGAGCGAGACCCAGTACTTC.

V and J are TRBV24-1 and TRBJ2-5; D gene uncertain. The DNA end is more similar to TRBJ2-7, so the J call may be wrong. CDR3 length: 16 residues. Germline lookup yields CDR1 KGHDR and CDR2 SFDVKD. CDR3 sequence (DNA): TGTGCCACCAGTGATGCTGTGGTAGCTTCATCCTACGAGCAGTACTTC. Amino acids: CATSDAVVASSYEQYF.

Here the CDR3 reads CASRERASEAFF. The CDR3 DNA reads as TGTGCCAGCAGGGAAAGGGCTTCTGAAGCTTTCTTT. The gene calls are TRBV6-1 and TRBJ1-1; D remains unclear. This CDR3 region has 12 residues. Germline lookup yields CDR1 MNHNS and CDR2 SASEGT. Trimming removed 6 bases at V and 6 bases at J, with 11 bases between.

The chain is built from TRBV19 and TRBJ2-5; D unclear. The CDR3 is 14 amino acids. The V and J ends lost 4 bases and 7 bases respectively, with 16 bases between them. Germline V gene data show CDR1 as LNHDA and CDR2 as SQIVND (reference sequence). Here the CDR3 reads CASSKPSLERTQYF. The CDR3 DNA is TGTGCCAGTAGTAAGCCCTCTCTGGAAAGGACCCAGTACTTC.

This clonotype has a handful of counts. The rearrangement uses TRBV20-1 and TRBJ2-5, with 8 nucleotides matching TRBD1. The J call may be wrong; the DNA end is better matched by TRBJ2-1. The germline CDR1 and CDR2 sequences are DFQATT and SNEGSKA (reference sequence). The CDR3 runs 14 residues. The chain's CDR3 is CSARGRGLGNEQFF. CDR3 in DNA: TGCAGTGCTAGAGGCAGGGGGCTTGGGAATGAGCAGTTCTTC.

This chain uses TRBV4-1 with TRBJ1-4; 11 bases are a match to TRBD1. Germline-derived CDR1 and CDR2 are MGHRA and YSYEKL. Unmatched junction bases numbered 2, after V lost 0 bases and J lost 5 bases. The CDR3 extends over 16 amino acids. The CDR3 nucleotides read TGCGCCAGCAGCCAAGAAGGGGACAGGGGGAATGAAAAACTGTTTTTT. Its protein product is CASSQEGDRGNEKLFF.